The following is a TCR beta chain sequence with its context. It has no known antigen specificity. No base quality information exists; no much larger clone differs at one position. The immunoSEQ Assay was used to immunosequence TCRbeta CDR3 regions from genomic DNA. Prior to high-throughput sequencing, genomic DNA was amplified by bias-controlled multiplex PCR. In the authors' own workflow: To quantify the absolute abundance of each unique TCRbeta CDR3 region, the sequences were collapsed and filtered. Clonality, defined as 1 minus Pielou's evenness, was calculated using only productive rearrangements. A previously published method was used to identify clones whose frequencies were significantly greater in on-treatment samples than in baseline samples. TCRdb holds this immuneACCESS table with in-frame rearrangements only. Some clones are missing; in checked studies, unresolved V genes explain under half, and the rest has no known cause. The V and J calls and clone size were taken over from that table, and D and trimming were inferred from the DNA. The sample table contains just under 20,000 clones; only one count was recorded for 70% to 80% of them. Jointly, the top ten make up approximately 38% of the sample.

These data are taken from a study of sequential checkpoint blockade in melanoma (dated by TCRdb to between 2019 and 2020). Regarding the study in general: Patients were assigned by 1:1 randomization to either first-line nivolumab followed by ipilimumab (arm A) or ipilimumab followed by nivolumab (arm B). Maintenance nivolumab came after both trial sequences.

Beyond this particular receptor, the publication reports: The response-prediction model combining TCR metrics and mutation burden needs validation in larger, independent patient cohorts.

The intended sense of this specimen's treatment or condition label: randomized to nivolumab then ipilimumab (arm A) or the reverse (arm B). None of the trial patients had been given prior DNA-damaging chemotherapy. Live CD3+CD8+ cells negative for CD19 and CD56 were sorted from thawed PBMCs on a FACS Aria II flow cytometer. Samples were obtained from patients with melanoma enrolled in CheckMate 064, a randomized, open-label phase II trial of sequential checkpoint blockade. Peripheral blood mononuclear cells were collected by leukapheresis, purified with Ficoll-Paque, and frozen in human serum with approximately 9.9% DMSO. Immediately after sorting, the purity of sorted blood CD3+CD8+ cells was verified to be >95%, after which DNA was extracted. Relative to germline, V is missing 6 bases and J is missing 4 bases, with 6 bases of the junction outside any gene match. As encoded in the germline V gene (reference sequence), CDR1 is SGHKS while CDR2 is YYEKEE. Spanning cysteine to phenylalanine, the CDR3 consists of 13 amino acids. Here the CDR3 DNA is all that survives: 39 bases in frame from base 1.

Recombination connected TRBV5-5 to TRBJ1-2, with TRBD1 matching 7 junction bases. The sample consisted of CD8+ T cells sorted from blood (inferred from file names), taken from a patient given nivolumab and ipilimumab in sequence. The receptor comes from a human donor with melanoma. The nucleotide sequence is TGTGCCAGCAACGACAGGGATAGCTATGGCTACACCTTC. Translated, this gives CASNDRDSYGYTF.